This paragraph covers one T cell receptor (beta chain) sequence. The antigen is undetermined. Enrolled patients showed locally advanced or metastatic urothelial carcinoma. This sample was included in a study of PD-L1 blockade in urothelial cancer. The overall study: A median approximately 140,000 T cells were found in blood samples.

Profiled with immunoSEQ multiplex PCR; TCRdb holds only in-frame clones, not every one. In the table there are 35,000 to 55,000 clones, about 88% of which are singletons. Study-wide results and caveats: Below-median pretreatment blood TCR clonality was a predictor of better survival.

This CDR3 has 15 amino acids. Trimming took off 1 base at V and 1 base at J, with 8 bases between the two ends. Germline-derived CDR1 and CDR2 are LGHNA and YSLEER. The specimen was PBMCs, collected around atezolizumab (anti-PD-L1) treatment. This TCR derives from a woman aged 55-69 years with urothelial cancer. V is TRBV4-3 and J is TRBJ2-1, with D maybe TRBD2 (6 bases). The CDR3 DNA follows: TGCGCCAGCAGCCAAGCGCGGGGATCCTACAATGAGCAGTTCTTC. Translation: CASSQARGSYNEQFF.